This TCR beta chain was documented in a study of brain T cells in children with intractable seizures. V lost 4 bases to trimming and J lost 3 bases, with 16 bases between them. Germline V CDR1 and CDR2: SGHRS, YFSETQ. This CDR3 comprises 15 residues. Time point meaning: blood from clinic visit 5 months post-surgery; TSC patient then seizure free. The sequenced cases were selected for having the highest brain T cell transcript signatures. Assay: immunoSEQ multiplex PCR; the TCRdb copy retains only in-frame clones and omits some. The sample has about 350,000 clones; roughly 93% are singletons. This rearrangement joins TRBV5-1 to TRBJ1-1, with D hard to call. This specimen was peripheral blood, taken roughly 5 months after surgery. The source of this sequence is a boy under three years old with tuberous sclerosis and intractable seizures. The CDR3 region has the DNA TGCGCCAGCAGCCTGGAAGGTCCTCCTTACACTGAAGCTTTCTTT. Its protein product is CASSLEGPPYTEAFF.